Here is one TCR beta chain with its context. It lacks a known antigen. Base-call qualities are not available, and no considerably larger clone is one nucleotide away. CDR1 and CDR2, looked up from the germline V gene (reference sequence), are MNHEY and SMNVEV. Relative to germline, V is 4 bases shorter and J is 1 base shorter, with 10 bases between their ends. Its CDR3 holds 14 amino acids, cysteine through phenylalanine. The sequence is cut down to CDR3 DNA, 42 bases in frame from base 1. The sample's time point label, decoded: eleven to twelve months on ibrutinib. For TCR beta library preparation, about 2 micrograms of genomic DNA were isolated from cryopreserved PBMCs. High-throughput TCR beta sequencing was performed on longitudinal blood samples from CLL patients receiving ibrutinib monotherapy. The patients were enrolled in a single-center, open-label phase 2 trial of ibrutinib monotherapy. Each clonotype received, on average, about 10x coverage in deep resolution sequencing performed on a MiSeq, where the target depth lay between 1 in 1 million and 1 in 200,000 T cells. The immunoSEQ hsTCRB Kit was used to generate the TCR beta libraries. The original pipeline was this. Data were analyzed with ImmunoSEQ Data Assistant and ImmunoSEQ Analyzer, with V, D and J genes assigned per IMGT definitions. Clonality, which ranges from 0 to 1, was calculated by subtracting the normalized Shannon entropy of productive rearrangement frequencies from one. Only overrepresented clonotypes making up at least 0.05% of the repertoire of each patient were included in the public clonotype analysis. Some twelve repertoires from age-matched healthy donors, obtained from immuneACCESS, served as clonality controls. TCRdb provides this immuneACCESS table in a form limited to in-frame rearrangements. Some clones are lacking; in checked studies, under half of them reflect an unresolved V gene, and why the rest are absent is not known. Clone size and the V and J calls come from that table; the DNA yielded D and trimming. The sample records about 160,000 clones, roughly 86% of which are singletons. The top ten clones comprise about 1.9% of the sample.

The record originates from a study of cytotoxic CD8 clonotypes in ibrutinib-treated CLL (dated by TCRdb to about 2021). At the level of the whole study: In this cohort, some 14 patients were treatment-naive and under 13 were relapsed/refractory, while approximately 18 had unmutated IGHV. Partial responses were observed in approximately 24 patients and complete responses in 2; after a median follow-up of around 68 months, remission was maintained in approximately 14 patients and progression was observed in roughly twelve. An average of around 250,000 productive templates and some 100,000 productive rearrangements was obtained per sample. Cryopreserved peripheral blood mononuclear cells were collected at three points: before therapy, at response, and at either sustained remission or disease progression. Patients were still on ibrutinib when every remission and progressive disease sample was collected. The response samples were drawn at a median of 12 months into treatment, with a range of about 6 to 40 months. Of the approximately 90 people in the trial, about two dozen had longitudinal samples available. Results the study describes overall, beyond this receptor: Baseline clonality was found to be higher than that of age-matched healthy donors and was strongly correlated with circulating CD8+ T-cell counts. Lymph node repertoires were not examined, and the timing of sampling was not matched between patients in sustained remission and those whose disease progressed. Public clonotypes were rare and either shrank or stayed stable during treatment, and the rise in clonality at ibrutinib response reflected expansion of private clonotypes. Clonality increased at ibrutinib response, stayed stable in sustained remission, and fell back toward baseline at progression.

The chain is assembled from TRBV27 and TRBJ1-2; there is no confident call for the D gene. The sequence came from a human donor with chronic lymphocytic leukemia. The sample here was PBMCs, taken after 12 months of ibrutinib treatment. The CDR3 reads CASSSAGGNYGYTF. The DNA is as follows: TGTGCCAGCAGTTCGGCAGGAGGTAACTATGGCTACACCTTC.